The 7 T cell receptor beta chains below all came from one sample that was sequenced in a study of blood T cell repertoires in COVID-19. Some clones are missing from TCRdb's copy, which holds only in-frame ones; the method was immunoSEQ multiplex PCR. The sample holds about 140,000 clones, 70% to 90% seen once. The sequenced material came from peripheral blood. Every receptor here comes from a woman aged 60-75 years with acute or convalescent COVID-19.

The chain combines TRBV11-2 with TRBJ1-1, with 8 bases fitting TRBD1. CDR3 size: 16 residues. Germline trimming cut 5 bases from V and 4 bases from J; bases unmatched to any gene: 12. Per the germline V gene, CDR1 is SGHAT and CDR2 is FQNNGV. CDR3 residues: CASSRRGQGRFTEAFF. In DNA, the CDR3 is TGTGCCAGCAGCAGAAGAGGACAGGGAAGGTTCACTGAAGCTTTCTTT.

The chain uses TRBV5-1 and TRBJ1-2; 9 positions agree with TRBD1. The CDR3 sequence is 18 residues long. Trimming at V came to 3 bases and at J to 2 bases, leaving 14 bases not matched to a gene. Looked up from germline, CDR1 is SGHRS and CDR2 is YFSETQ. The CDR3 spells CASSSSPGTGLRNYGYTF. The CDR3 DNA is TGCGCCAGCAGCTCCAGTCCCGGGACAGGGTTGAGGAACTATGGCTACACCTTC. Full variable domain (remainder filled in from reference TRBV5-1 and TRBJ1-2): KAGVTQTPRYLIKTRGQQVTLSCSPISGHRSVSWYQQTPGQGLQFLFEYFSETQRNKGNFPGRFSGRQFSNSRSEMNVSTLELGDSALYLCASSSSPGTGLRNYGYTFGSGTRLTVV.

The V call is TRBV9, the J call TRBJ2-3; 9 bases are a match to TRBD2. Trimming took 0 bases from V and 4 from J; bases not matched to a gene: 9. The CDR3 spans 17 residues. Germline values: CDR1 SGDLS, CDR2 YYNGEE. The CDR3 DNA is TGTGCCAGCAGCGTAGTAGCTGCGGGGGGGCGATCAGATACGCAGTATTTT. Its protein product is CASSVVAAGGRSDTQYF.

This clone was recorded once. The CDR3 spells CASSRRPEETQYF. CDR3 DNA sequence: TGTGCCAGCAGCCGGAGGCCAGAGGAGACCCAGTACTTC. The V gene is TRBV6-5, the J gene TRBJ2-5; D perhaps matches TRBD2 (5 bases). V lost 6 bases and J lost 5, with 13 bases in between. Germline-derived CDR1 and CDR2 are MNHEY and SVGAGI. The CDR3 consists of 13 residues.

J is TRBJ2-7 and V is TRBV28; D is unclear. Germline V lookup: CDR1 MDHEN, CDR2 SYDVKM. V was trimmed by 5 bases and J by 0 bases, leaving 17 bases between them. The CDR3 covers 16 residues. As DNA, the CDR3 is TGTGCCAGCAGTCCGCAGGCTGGCAGCCCCTCCTACGAGCAGTACTTC. Amino acids: CASSPQAGSPSYEQYF.

This clone was counted a few times. The chain combines TRBV5-6 with TRBJ1-3; a possible D gene is TRBD1 (5 bases). This CDR3 has 15 amino acids. Between the trimmed V and J ends, which lost 3 bases and 0 bases, there was a span of 10 bases. CDR1 and CDR2 from the germline V gene are SGHDT and YYEEEE. CDR3 amino acids: CASSSQGGSGNTIYF. DNA of the CDR3: TGTGCCAGCAGCTCTCAGGGAGGCTCTGGAAACACCATATATTTT.

This chain joins TRBV7-2 and TRBJ2-5; possible D gene TRBD1, 6 bases. Germline CDR1 reads SGHTA; CDR2 reads FQGNSA. The CDR3 is made up of 14 amino acids. V was trimmed by 7 bases and J by 0 bases, leaving 12 bases between them. In nucleotides, the CDR3 is TGTGCCAGCAAGAACAGGGAATACCAAGAGACCCAGTACTTC. Translation gives CASKNREYQETQYF.